The entry below describes one T cell receptor (beta chain). The target antigen is unknown. This sample stems from a study of blood T cells in healthy people across ages. This CDR3 is built from 16 residues. V was cut by 3 bases and J by 5 bases, with 14 bases left in between. CDR1 SNHLY and CDR2 FYNNEI come from the germline V gene. Then a second PCR, running roughly 7 to 12 cycles, was carried out with a sample-barcoded 5' primer and a J-beta primer mix. One entry per CDR3 protein, called by TCRdb with MiXCR from the 5' RACE reads. The sample has 1.5 million to 1.9 million distinct CDR3 sequences; roughly 43% are singletons. Study-level findings and limits: The unsorted PBMCs prevented any conclusive comparison of naive versus antigen-experienced cells. With naive T cell percentage, TCR beta diversity showed a strong correlation.

V usage is TRBV2 and J usage is TRBJ1-6; D uncertain. This TCR derives from a woman between 18 and 30 years old in good health. The source material was blood. The DNA for the CDR3 is TGTGCCAGCAGTGACTGGGGTATCGGCAATAATTCACCCCTCCACTTT. This translates into CASSDWGIGNNSPLHF.